The 7 T cell receptor beta chains below come from one sample, sequenced in a study of blood T cell repertoires in COVID-19. The assay was immunoSEQ multiplex PCR, and TCRdb's table has in-frame clones only and misses some. The table includes about 70,000 clones, about 91% detected once. Material for sequencing was peripheral blood. The receptors shown here come from a woman between 65 and 79 years old with acute or convalescent COVID-19.

The rearrangement joins TRBV24-1 to TRBJ2-1; TRBD2 is a possible D gene (6 bases). Germline values: CDR1 KGHDR, CDR2 SFDVKD. V was shortened by 5 bases and J by 5 bases, with 12 bases between the two germline ends. This CDR3 has 14 residues. The CDR3 DNA is TGTGCCACCAGTGTTCCGGGACTCAACAATGAGCAGTTCTTC. The encoded protein is CATSVPGLNNEQFF.

The rearrangement links TRBV28 to TRBJ2-7; D is perhaps TRBD2 (7 bases). With 1 base removed from V and 4 bases from J, the gap between germline ends came to 23 bases. The CDR3 contains 18 residues. The V gene's germline CDR1 is MDHEN and CDR2 SYDVKM. CDR3 nucleotides: TGTGCCAGCAGTTTATTAAAATCGGGGGGTCTCCAGGGGTACGAGCAGTACTTC. Amino acids: CASSLLKSGGLQGYEQYF.

The V call is TRBV5-1, the J call TRBJ2-1; 7 bases are shared with TRBD2. V was pared by 0 bases and J by 3 bases, with 3 bases of the junction left unmatched. CDR1 is SGHRS and CDR2 is YFSETQ in the germline V gene. The CDR3 sequence is 15 residues long. CDR3 coding DNA: TGCGCCAGCAGCTTGGGGCTAGCGGTCTACAATGAGCAGTTCTTC. Its protein is CASSLGLAVYNEQFF.

This chain links TRBV19 with TRBJ1-1; no reliable D call. The CDR3 totals 14 residues. From germline, CDR1 is LNHDA and CDR2 SQIVND (reference sequence). V was cut by 5 bases and J by 1 base, with 11 bases left in between. CDR3 sequence (DNA): TGTGCCAGTAGTCGCCGGGGTCAGAACACTGAAGCTTTCTTT. It translates to CASSRRGQNTEAFF.

The chain couples TRBV30 to TRBJ1-2; no definite D call. Trimming stripped 0 bases from V and 8 bases from J, with 10 bases between. There are 12 residues in the CDR3. From germline, CDR1 is GTSNPN and CDR2 SVGIG (reference sequence). CDR3: CAWSVLAAGYTF. The CDR3 nucleotides are TGTGCCTGGAGTGTATTGGCAGCGGGCTACACCTTC.

The genes are TRBV18 and TRBJ1-5; weak D call: TRBD1 (5 bases). Trimming cost V 3 bases and J 6 bases, with 12 bases left between them. CDR3 length: 14 residues. CDR1 is KGHSH and CDR2 is LQKENI in the germline V gene. CDR3 nucleotides: TGTGCCAGCTCACCCCTCAGGGAGGGTCAGCCCCAGCATTTT. Protein: CASSPLREGQPQHF.

Details on this clone: A junction boundary mismatches the germline segment, possibly from a read error. The chain combines TRBV7-7 with TRBJ2-1, with 16 bases identical to TRBD2. The CDR3 contains 15 residues. Looked up from germline, CDR1 is SSHAT and CDR2 is FNYEAQ (reference sequence). CDR3 bases: TGTGCTAGCAGGGCCGGGACTAGCGGGAGGGATGAGCAGTTCTTC. Its translation is CASRAGTSGRDEQFF.